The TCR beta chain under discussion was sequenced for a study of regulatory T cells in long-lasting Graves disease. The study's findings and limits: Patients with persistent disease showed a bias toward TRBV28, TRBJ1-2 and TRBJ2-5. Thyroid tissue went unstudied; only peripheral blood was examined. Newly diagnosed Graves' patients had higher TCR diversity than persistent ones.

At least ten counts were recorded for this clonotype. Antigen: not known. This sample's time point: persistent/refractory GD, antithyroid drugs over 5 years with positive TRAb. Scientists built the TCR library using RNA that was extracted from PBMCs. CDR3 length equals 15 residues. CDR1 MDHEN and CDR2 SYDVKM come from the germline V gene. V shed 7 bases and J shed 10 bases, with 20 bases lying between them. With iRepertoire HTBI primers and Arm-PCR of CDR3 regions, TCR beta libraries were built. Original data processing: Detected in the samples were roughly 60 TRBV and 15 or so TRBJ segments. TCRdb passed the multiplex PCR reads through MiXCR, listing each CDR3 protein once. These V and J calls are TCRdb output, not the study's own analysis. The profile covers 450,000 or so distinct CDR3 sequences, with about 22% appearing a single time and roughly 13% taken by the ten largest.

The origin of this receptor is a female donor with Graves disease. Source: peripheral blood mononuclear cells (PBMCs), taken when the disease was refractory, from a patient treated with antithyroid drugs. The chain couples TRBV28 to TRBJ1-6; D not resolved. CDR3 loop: CASIAGGILGSPLHF. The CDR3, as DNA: TGTGCCAGCATCGCAGGTGGGATCTTGGGGTCACCCCTCCACTTT.